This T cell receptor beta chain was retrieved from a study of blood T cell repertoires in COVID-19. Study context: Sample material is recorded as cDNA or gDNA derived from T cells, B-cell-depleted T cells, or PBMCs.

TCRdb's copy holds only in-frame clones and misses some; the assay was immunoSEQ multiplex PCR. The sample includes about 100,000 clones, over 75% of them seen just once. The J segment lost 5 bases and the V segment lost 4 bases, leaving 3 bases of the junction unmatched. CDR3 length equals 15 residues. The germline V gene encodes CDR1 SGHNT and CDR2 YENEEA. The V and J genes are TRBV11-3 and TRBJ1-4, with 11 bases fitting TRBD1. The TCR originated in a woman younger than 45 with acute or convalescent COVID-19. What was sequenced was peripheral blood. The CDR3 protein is CASSSRTGGNEKLFF. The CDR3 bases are TGTGCCAGCAGCTCACGGACAGGGGGCAATGAAAAACTGTTTTTT.